This T cell receptor (beta chain) was captured in a study of PD-1 blockade in classical Hodgkin lymphoma. This clone came up a few times. Trimming took 0 bases from V and 0 from J, leaving 7 bases between them. The CDR3 sequence is 14 residues long. Germline assignment: CDR1 SGHRS and CDR2 YFSETQ. Sequencing was performed with immunoSEQ multiplex PCR; in TCRdb, only in-frame clones are kept and a portion is missing. This table holds more than 25,000 clones, approximately 72% found once. No patient escaped relapse after autologous stem cell transplantation, and brentuximab vedotin exposure varied. This chain links TRBV5-1 with TRBJ2-7; D is uncertain. The clonotype comes from a human donor with classical Hodgkin lymphoma. This specimen was peripheral blood mononuclear cells (PBMCs), taken before the second cycle of nivolumab. The CDR3 spells CASSLESPSYEQYF. CDR3 sequence (DNA): TGCGCCAGCAGCTTGGAGAGCCCCTCCTACGAGCAGTACTTC.